Below, 15 T cell receptor beta chains from the same sample are listed, as sequenced in a study of a mutant IDH1 vaccine in newly diagnosed glioma. Only in-frame clones appear in the TCRdb table, and some are missing; sequencing was by immunoSEQ multiplex PCR. The sample carries about 25,000 clones, approximately 80% recorded once. Stated time point: week 5, during vaccination. Topical imiquimod accompanied each vaccine dose, which consisted of 300 ug of mutant IDH1 20-mer peptide. Antigens for these TCRs are unknown. The source was PBMCs, collected from a glioma patient whose treatment included an IDH1 peptide vaccine. The receptor source for this set is a man aged 40-55 years with glioma.

There are a few counts of this clone. The chain joins TRBV7-9 to TRBJ1-5, with a possible D match to TRBD1 (5 bases). In germline, CDR1 is SEHNR, CDR2 FQNEAQ (reference sequence). V was trimmed by 4 bases and J by 3 bases, leaving 13 bases between them. The CDR3 has 15 amino acids. DNA of the CDR3: TGTGCCAGCAGCTCCCGGGACGGACTCAATCAGCCCCAGCATTTT. This sequence encodes CASSSRDGLNQPQHF.

This rearrangement joins TRBV21-1 to TRBJ1-3; TRBD1 is the table's D call and was not checked against the DNA. TRBV21-1 counts as a pseudogene. This CDR3 is built from 13 residues. The CDR3 coding sequence is TGTGCCAGCCCCCATTGCCTTCGGGACAGAATATATTTT. This encodes CASPHCLRDRIYF.

The rearrangement joins TRBV28 to TRBJ2-5; TRBD2 matches at 8 bases. The CDR3 consists of 14 residues. Germline lookup yields CDR1 MDHEN and CDR2 SYDVKM. Trimming removed 8 bases from V and 2 bases from J; junction bases left unmatched: 7. This chain's CDR3 is CASLDGRGQETQYF. CDR3 coding DNA: TGTGCCAGCCTGGACGGGAGGGGTCAAGAGACCCAGTACTTC. The full variable domain, completed using reference TRBV28 and TRBJ2-5, is DVKVTQSSRYLVKRTGEKVFLECVQDMDHENMFWYRQDPGLGLRLIYFSYDVKMKEKGDIPEGYSVSREKKERFSLILESASTNQTSMYLCASLDGRGQETQYFGPGTRLLVL.

This sequence joins TRBV7-2 and TRBJ1-1; D perhaps matches TRBD1 (5 bases). V lost 5 bases and J lost 7, with 14 bases in between. The germline CDR1 and CDR2 sequences are SGHTA and FQGNSA. The CDR3 runs 13 residues. DNA for the CDR3: TGTGCCAGCAGCCTACGGGGGGAAGGTGAAGCTTTCTTT. Translating it yields CASSLRGEGEAFF.

CDR3 coding DNA: TGCGCCAGCACCTCCGGGACGGGGAGCTCCTACAATGAGCAGTTCTTC. The encoded protein is CASTSGTGSSYNEQFF. The rearrangement joins TRBV10-1 to TRBJ2-1; the D gene could be TRBD1 or TRBD2 (5 bases each). Trimming shortened V by 7 bases and J by 0 bases, and 16 bases separated the two germline ends. Germline CDR1 is WNHNN and CDR2 is SYGVQD (reference sequence). The CDR3 runs to 16 residues.

The chain carries TRBV6-5 and TRBJ2-7; the match to TRBD1 covers 9 bases. V dropped 4 bases and J dropped 4; count of bases not matched to a gene: 11. This CDR3 is built from 16 residues. CDR1 and CDR2 (germline): MNHEY, SVGAGI. The CDR3 coding sequence is TGTGCCAGCAGTTTTGGCGGGACAGGGACCAGTTACGAGCAGTACTTC. Translating gives CASSFGGTGTSYEQYF.

The J gene is TRBJ2-5, the V gene TRBV7-2; D not certain. The V end lost 1 base, the J end lost 4 bases, and 7 bases lay between the germline ends. Looked up from germline, CDR1 is SGHTA and CDR2 is FQGNSA. The CDR3 has 13 amino acids. Written as DNA, the CDR3 is TGTGCCAGCAGCTTAGGACCAGTAGAGACCCAGTACTTC. This sequence encodes CASSLGPVETQYF.

V is TRBV10-1 and J is TRBJ1-1; TRBD1 is a possible D gene (6 bases). Looked up from germline, CDR1 is WNHNN and CDR2 is SYGVQD (reference sequence). This CDR3 has 13 amino acids. V shed 3 bases and J shed 4 bases, with 9 bases lying between them. The CDR3 region is CASSEGGSTEAFF. In DNA, the CDR3 is TGCGCCAGCAGTGAAGGGGGATCCACTGAAGCTTTCTTT.

This clone showed up just a few times. The CDR3 DNA reads TGTGCCAGCAGTTACCTCCCCGGGACTAGCGAGTTCTTC. Protein product: CASSYLPGTSEFF. The chain carries TRBV6-6 and TRBJ2-1, with 10 bases that match TRBD2. Trimming removed 2 bases from V and 14 bases from J; junction bases left unmatched: 6. The V gene's germline CDR1 is MNHNY and CDR2 SVGAGI (reference sequence). CDR3 length equals 13 residues.

This clone was picked up one time. This chain joins TRBV7-2 and TRBJ1-1; D ambiguous. There are 15 residues in the CDR3. With 1 base removed from V and 2 bases from J, the gap between germline ends came to 11 bases. Germline CDR1 and CDR2: SGHTA and FQGNSA. The DNA for the CDR3 is TGTGCCAGCAGCTTAGTGGCATCAACAAACACTGAAGCTTTCTTT. This codes for CASSLVASTNTEAFF.

This chain joins TRBV10-2 and TRBJ2-1; D perhaps matches TRBD2 (6 bases). There are 17 residues in the CDR3. Germline V gene lookup returns CDR1 WSHSY and CDR2 SAAADI. The ends were cut back, 2 bases at V and 3 bases at J, with 17 bases in the middle. The CDR3 protein is CASSEELEGTLYNEQFF. In DNA, the CDR3 is TGCGCCAGCAGTGAGGAATTGGAGGGGACTCTCTACAATGAGCAGTTCTTC.

The chain links TRBV19 to TRBJ1-2; D unresolved. This CDR3 comprises 13 residues. The V end lost 6 bases, the J end lost 3 bases, and 11 bases lay between the germline ends. Germline CDR1 reads LNHDA; CDR2 reads SQIVND (reference sequence). CDR3 DNA sequence: TGTGCCAGTAGGAGCCTTGGGCACTATGGCTACACCTTC. It translates to CASRSLGHYGYTF. The full variable domain, its missing parts supplied by reference TRBV19 and TRBJ1-2, is DGGITQSPKYLFRKEGQNVTLSCEQNLNHDAMYWYRQDPGQGLRLIYYSQIVNDFQKGDIAEGYSVSREKKESFPLTVTSAQKNPTAFYLCASRSLGHYGYTFGSGTRLTVV.

CDR3 nucleotides: TGTGCCAGCAGTGATAAGCGAGGGCCTGGAAACACCATATATTTT. This sequence encodes CASSDKRGPGNTIYF. The rearrangement joins TRBV6-1 to TRBJ1-3; unclear D gene. The CDR3 runs 15 residues. V lost 3 bases and J 2 bases, leaving 11 bases between the germline ends. Germline values: CDR1 MNHNS, CDR2 SASEGT.

V and J are TRBV6-1 and TRBJ2-2; D unclear. Germline lookup yields CDR1 MNHNS and CDR2 SASEGT. This CDR3 comprises 14 residues. With 6 bases removed from V and 4 bases from J, the gap between germline ends came to 12 bases. The CDR3 DNA reads as TGTGCCAGCAGGCGGCAGACTCTCACCGGGGAGCTGTTTTTT. Its protein product is CASRRQTLTGELFF.

The gene calls are TRBV9 and TRBJ1-2; no clear D gene. The ends were cut back, 4 bases at V and 2 bases at J, with 6 bases in the middle. Per germline, CDR1 SGDLS and CDR2 YYNGEE. The CDR3 is made up of 12 amino acids. The CDR3 coding sequence is TGTGCCAGCAGCCTCTTGAACTATGGCTACACCTTC. Translation gives CASSLLNYGYTF.